A selection of T cell receptor beta chains follows, all from one sample in a study of T-cell reconstitution after alpha-beta-depleted transplantation in children. TCRdb re-called the PCR reads through MiXCR, storing one row per CDR3 protein. The data contain some 200,000 distinct CDR3 sequences, roughly 8.1% of them singletons. Sequencing was performed on PBMCs, mostly from graft donor cells, taken 360 days after TCRalphabeta/CD19-depleted stem cell transplant. The receptors here all came from a male patient between 2 and 15 years old who had a stem cell transplant for acute myeloid leukemia, so the T cells may come from the graft donor. CDR3s include the opening cysteine and the closing phenylalanine or tryptophan. D genes are given only for firm matches. The size entry is marked missing in some rows and otherwise reads once, few, many or a size class.

>TRBJ1-1|TRBV5-5|.|.
CASSLNGYTEAFF
TGTGCCAGCAGCTTGAACGGGTACACTGAAGCTTTCTTT
>TRBJ1-5|TRBV15|.|TRBD1
CATSIGQGLQGNQPQHF
TGTGCCACCAGCATAGGACAGGGGCTCCAAGGCAATCAGCCCCAGCATTTT
>TRBJ2-2|TRBV12-3/TRBV12-4|many|.
CASSWSGELFF
TGTGCCAGCAGTTGGTCCGGGGAGCTGTTTTTT
>TRBJ1-4|TRBV7-2|.|.
CASSRDFSTNEKLFF
TGTGCCAGCAGCCGGGACTTTTCAACTAATGAAAAACTGTTTTTT
>TRBJ1-2|TRBV6-1|.|TRBD1
CASREGTGTLYTSGYTF
TGTGCCAGCAGAGAAGGGACAGGGACGCTATACACGAGTGGCTACACCTTC
>TRBJ2-2|TRBV7-9|once|TRBD2
CASRPGTSGSTGELFF
TGTGCCAGCAGACCCGGGACTAGCGGGTCTACCGGGGAGCTGTTTTTT
>TRBJ2-1|TRBV12-3/TRBV12-4|few|.
CASRHHPLDEQFF
TGTGCCAGCAGGCACCACCCTCTAGATGAGCAGTTCTTC
>TRBJ1-1|TRBV20-1|few|.
CSAPRGADTEAFF
TGCAGTGCTCCACGCGGGGCGGACACTGAAGCTTTCTTT
>TRBJ2-2|TRBV20-1|many|.
CSARRRPGELFF
TGCAGTGCTAGACGGCGTCCCGGGGAGCTGTTTTTT
>TRBJ2-7|TRBV20-1|.|TRBD1
CSAYPGQGVVNEQYF
TGCAGTGCTTATCCCGGACAGGGGGTTGTGAACGAGCAGTACTTC
>TRBJ2-3|TRBV28|.|.
CASCRAAKKSTDTQYF
TGTGCCAGCTGCAGGGCCGCAAAGAAAAGCACAGATACGCAGTATTTT
>TRBJ2-7|TRBV6-1|many|.
CASVSARSSYEQYF
TGTGCCAGCGTCAGCGCCCGGAGCTCCTACGAGCAGTACTTC
>TRBJ2-5|TRBV11-1|.|TRBD1
CASSHRGRETQYF
TGTGCCAGCAGCCACAGGGGTAGGGAGACCCAGTACTTC
>TRBJ2-5|TRBV12-5|.|TRBD1
CASGSDRAAETQYF
TGTGCTAGTGGTTCGGACAGGGCGGCGGAGACCCAGTACTTC
>TRBJ2-5|TRBV20-1|.|TRBD2
CSALTSGNSAQYF
TGCAGTGCTCTGACTAGCGGGAATTCTGCCCAGTACTTC
>TRBJ2-5|TRBV10-3|many|.
CAISESLREETQYF
TGTGCCATCAGTGAGTCGCTCAGGGAGGAGACCCAGTACTTC
>TRBJ1-6|TRBV5-5|.|.
CASSLFGGEGSPLHF
TGTGCCAGCAGCTTGTTTGGGGGGGAGGGCTCACCCCTCCACTTT
>TRBJ1-5|TRBV20-1|.|TRBD1
CSASSGQSSPNQPQHF
TGCAGTGCTTCGTCGGGACAGAGCTCCCCCAATCAGCCCCAGCATTTT
>TRBJ2-5|TRBV6-1|.|TRBD1
CASTSDRVETQYF
TGTGCCAGCACCTCGGACAGGGTTGAGACCCAGTACTTC
>TRBJ2-5|TRBV5-1|.|TRBD2
CASSTSRTSWKTQYF
TGCGCCAGCAGCACTTCTCGGACTAGCTGGAAGACCCAGTACTTC
>TRBJ2-3|TRBV20-1|many|.
CSAAGDWEPSTDTQYF
TGCAGTGCTGCTGGGGACTGGGAACCTAGCACAGATACGCAGTATTTT
>TRBJ2-6|TRBV5-6|few|TRBD2
CASSLGGLAGHSGANVLTF
TGTGCCAGCTCGTTGGGAGGACTAGCGGGACACTCTGGGGCCAACGTCCTGACTTTC
>TRBJ1-2|TRBV20-1|.|.
CSARDLRLYGYTF
TGCAGTGCTAGAGATTTACGCCTATATGGCTACACCTTC
>TRBJ2-5|TRBV3-1|few|TRBD2
CASSPRRLAGTQETQYF
TGTGCCAGCAGCCCGCGTCGACTAGCGGGGACCCAAGAGACCCAGTACTTC
>TRBJ1-1|TRBV7-6|.|TRBD1
CASSFSSGGGDPEAFF
TGTGCCAGCAGCTTTTCATCAGGGGGCGGGGATCCTGAAGCTTTCTTT
>TRBJ1-2|TRBV7-9|many|.
CASSLGTYGYTF
TGTGCCAGCAGCTTGGGTACCTATGGCTACACCTTC
>TRBJ2-1|TRBV12-3/TRBV12-4|few|TRBD2
CASSLVAGGPGEQFF
TGTGCCAGCAGTTTGGTAGCGGGAGGGCCCGGTGAGCAGTTCTTC
>TRBJ2-1|TRBV10-3|few|.
CAISGREPSYNEQFF
TGTGCCATCAGCGGACGGGAGCCCTCCTACAATGAGCAGTTCTTC
>TRBJ1-5|TRBV4-3|few|.
CASSQEAAGYNQPQHF
TGCGCCAGCAGCCAAGAGGCGGCGGGGTACAATCAGCCCCAGCATTTT
>TRBJ2-5|TRBV5-1|few|.
CASSPRGGVAETQYF
TGCGCCAGCAGCCCCAGGGGGGGAGTTGCTGAGACCCAGTACTTC
>TRBJ2-2|TRBV7-3|many|.
CASSLSPPTGELFF
TGTGCCAGCAGCTTAAGTCCTCCCACCGGGGAGCTGTTTTTT
>TRBJ2-1|TRBV28|many|.
CASSLKLYNEQFF
TGTGCCAGCAGTTTAAAACTGTACAATGAGCAGTTCTTC